The rows below give T cell receptor beta chains drawn from one sample of a study of blood T cells in healthy people across ages. TCRdb independently ran MiXCR on the 5' RACE reads; one entry per CDR3 protein. Found here are 550,000 to 750,000 distinct CDR3 sequences, around a fifth of them singletons; the top ten hold 3% to 4.5%. The specimen was blood. These receptors originate from a man aged 70-80 years in good health. The CDR3 runs from the conserved cysteine through the conserved F or W. A D gene is named only where the DNA matches it firmly. Rows may omit the clone size; those that give it use once, few, many or a size class.

cdr3_length,v_call,j_call,clone_size,d_call,cdr3_nt,cdr3_aa
13,TRBV28,TRBJ2-7,many,TRBD1,TGTGCCAGCACTAGGACAGGGGTACGCGAGCAGTACTTC,CASTRTGVREQYF
14,TRBV20-1,TRBJ2-7,few,.,TGCAGTGCTAGAGACCGGGACATTGCCTACGAGCAGTACTTC,CSARDRDIAYEQYF
15,TRBV24-1,TRBJ2-2,.,TRBD1,TGTGCCACCAGTGTACAGGGGCTGAACACCGGGGAGCTGTTTTTT,CATSVQGLNTGELFF
15,TRBV2,TRBJ1-3,.,.,TGTGCCAGCAGTGAAACCAGACATTCTGGAAACACCATATATTTT,CASSETRHSGNTIYF
16,TRBV5-1,TRBJ2-1,few,TRBD2,TGCGCCAGCAGCTCCCCTATCGGGAGGCCGAGCAATGAGCAGTTCTTC,CASSSPIGRPSNEQFF
15,TRBV12-3/TRBV12-4,TRBJ1-3,few,TRBD1,TGTGCCAGCAGTTTGCGGGACAGGGCTGGAAACACCATATATTTT,CASSLRDRAGNTIYF
15,TRBV5-5,TRBJ2-7,few,.,TGTGCCAGCAGCTTGGGGGCGGCCTCTTTGGCCGAGCAGTACTTC,CASSLGAASLAEQYF
16,TRBV12-3/TRBV12-4,TRBJ2-7,.,TRBD1,TGTGCCAGCAGTTCCTGGACAGGGGGCGTTGTTTACGAGCAGTACTTC,CASSSWTGGVVYEQYF
15,TRBV29-1,TRBJ2-7,.,.,TGCAGCGTTGATGGGTCCAGCGGAGCGACCTACGAGCAGTACTTC,CSVDGSSGATYEQYF
12,TRBV30,TRBJ1-2,few,.,TGTGCCTGGAGGATTGGGACGGGTGGCTACACCTTC,CAWRIGTGGYTF
14,TRBV20-1,TRBJ2-4,.,TRBD2,TGCAGTGCCCCGCGTGTAGCGGGGGGGAACATTCAGTACTTC,CSAPRVAGGNIQYF
13,TRBV19,TRBJ2-7,.,.,TGTGCCAGTAGTACCAGGGACGCCTACGAGCAGTACTTC,CASSTRDAYEQYF
13,TRBV2,TRBJ2-5,.,.,TGTGCCAGCAGTGTGTTAGTCCAAGAGACCCAGTACTTC,CASSVLVQETQYF
14,TRBV12-3/TRBV12-4,TRBJ2-5,few,.,TGTGCCAGCAGTTTTGCCGGGGGTGGAGAGACCCAGTACTTC,CASSFAGGGETQYF
15,TRBV7-9,TRBJ1-1,few,.,TGTGCCAGCAGCTTAGGTGAGACGGCGAACACTGAAGCTTTCTTT,CASSLGETANTEAFF
13,TRBV2,TRBJ1-4,few,.,TGTGCCAGCAATAGACGGGCCTTCGAAAAACTGTTTTTT,CASNRRAFEKLFF
13,TRBV12-3/TRBV12-4,TRBJ2-1,.,TRBD2,TGTGCCAGCAGTTTCTGGACTAGCGGTGAGCAGTTCTTC,CASSFWTSGEQFF
18,TRBV28,TRBJ2-1,.,.,TGTGCCAGCAACAGCGGACAGAGAGAGATCCGCTCCTACAATGAGCAGTTCTTC,CASNSGQREIRSYNEQFF
13,TRBV4-3,TRBJ2-2,.,.,TGCGCCAGCAGCCAACTAGGCCCCGGGGAGCTGTTTTTT,CASSQLGPGELFF
16,TRBV19,TRBJ2-6,.,.,TGTGCCAGTACGGGCTCGGACATCTCTGGGGCCAACGTCCTGACTTTC,CASTGSDISGANVLTF
13,TRBV27,TRBJ1-1,.,.,TGTGCCAGCGTCTCGGGGGGGTGGACTGAAGCTTTCTTT,CASVSGGWTEAFF
18,TRBV10-3,TRBJ2-3,.,TRBD2,TGTGCCATCAGTGAGTCTCCCCCTGCTAGCGGGAGGCCAGATACGCAGTATTTT,CAISESPPASGRPDTQYF
19,TRBV6-1,TRBJ2-3,few,.,TGTGCCAGCAGTGAAGTTGAACGAGCCCATTCGATTCAATTGGATACGCAGTATTTT,CASSEVERAHSIQLDTQYF
16,TRBV9,TRBJ2-3,.,TRBD2,TGTGCCAGCAGCGTAGCGGGACTAGCGGAGACAGATACGCAGTATTTT,CASSVAGLAETDTQYF
15,TRBV3-1,TRBJ2-4,few,.,TGTGCCAGCAGCCAAACCGGGGTGGGGCAAAACATTCAGTACTTC,CASSQTGVGQNIQYF
15,TRBV9,TRBJ2-3,.,TRBD2,TGTGCCAGCAGCGTATCTAGCGGGAGAACAGATACGCAGTATTTT,CASSVSSGRTDTQYF
12,TRBV29-1,TRBJ2-7,.,.,TGCAGCGTTGAAGATACAGCCGCCGAGCAGTACTTC,CSVEDTAAEQYF
13,TRBV5-1,TRBJ2-5,few,.,TGCGCCAGCAGCTTGGCCCCTCCAGAGACCCAGTACTTC,CASSLAPPETQYF
19,TRBV20-1,TRBJ2-7,.,TRBD2,TGCAGTGCTAGAAGGGCAAGGACTAGCAGCGTGCAAAACTCCTACGAGCAGTACTTC,CSARRARTSSVQNSYEQYF
14,TRBV7-2,TRBJ2-3,.,TRBD1,TGTGCCAGCAGCTTAGCAGGGGGCGCGGGTACGCAGTATTTT,CASSLAGGAGTQYF
16,TRBV6-1,TRBJ2-7,few,TRBD2,TGTGCCAGCACCAGGGTTAGCGGGAGCTCTTCCTACGAGCAGTACTTC,CASTRVSGSSSYEQYF
13,TRBV20-1,TRBJ1-5,few,.,TGCAGTGCTAAGGACAGCAGCAATCAGCCCCAGCATTTT,CSAKDSSNQPQHF
15,TRBV20-1,TRBJ2-3,few,TRBD2,TGCAGTGCTCCAACGGCTAGCGGACCCACAGATACGCAGTATTTT,CSAPTASGPTDTQYF
14,TRBV4-3,TRBJ2-7,few,TRBD1,TGCGCCAGCAGCCATGGACAGGGTCCCTACGAGCAGTACTTC,CASSHGQGPYEQYF
13,TRBV29-1,TRBJ2-1,.,TRBD2,TGCAGCGTTGTTTCCAGCGGGAGGACTGAGCAGTTCTTC,CSVVSSGRTEQFF
15,TRBV28,TRBJ1-2,few,.,TGTGCCAGCAGTTTAGCCGACAGGAGGAACTATGGCTACACCTTC,CASSLADRRNYGYTF
13,TRBV5-6,TRBJ2-7,few,TRBD2,TGTGCCAGCAGCGTCGGGACTAGCTCCGAGCAGTACTTC,CASSVGTSSEQYF
15,TRBV6-5,TRBJ2-7,.,.,TGTGCCAGCAGTTACCTTGGGACAACCTTAGTCGAGCAGTACTTC,CASSYLGTTLVEQYF
14,TRBV30,TRBJ2-3,.,TRBD2,TGTGCCTGGACCCAGAGCGGGAGGACAGATACGCAGTATTTT,CAWTQSGRTDTQYF
13,TRBV15,TRBJ2-7,few,.,TGTGCCACCAGCACCGCAAAAAAGGACACGGTGTACTTC,CATSTAKKDTVYF
15,TRBV28,TRBJ2-2,.,.,TGTGCCAGCAGTTTGACGGGAGCGGGCACCGGGGAGCTGTTTTTT,CASSLTGAGTGELFF
16,TRBV30,TRBJ2-2,.,.,TGTGCCTGGAGTGACCTCCTTTACGGGCTCACCGGGGAGCTGTTTTTT,CAWSDLLYGLTGELFF
16,TRBV6-1,TRBJ2-4,.,.,TGTGCCAGCAGTGGCATAGACAGGTCCGCCAAAAACATTCAGTACTTC,CASSGIDRSAKNIQYF
17,TRBV20-1,TRBJ2-1,.,TRBD2,TGCAGTGCTAGAAGGGCTAGCGGGGGCGTCTCCTACAATGAGCAGTTCTTC,CSARRASGGVSYNEQFF
15,TRBV24-1,TRBJ2-3,.,.,TGTGCCACCAGTGATTTGGACCGTGCCACAGATACGCAGTATTTT,CATSDLDRATDTQYF
13,TRBV6-1,TRBJ1-1,.,.,TGTGCCAGCAGTGTAAGGTTGAGGACTGAAGCTTTCTTT,CASSVRLRTEAFF
13,TRBV6-1,TRBJ2-7,.,.,TGTGCCAGCAGTGAAGGTCTTTTCTACGAGCAGTACTTC,CASSEGLFYEQYF
15,TRBV12-3/TRBV12-4,TRBJ2-1,.,.,TGTGCCAGCAGTCAACAAGGGACGGTATACAATGAGCAGTTCTTC,CASSQQGTVYNEQFF
16,TRBV11-1,TRBJ2-3,few,TRBD1,TGTGCCAGCAGCCCACAGGGGGCGCGGGGCACGGATACGCAGTATTTT,CASSPQGARGTDTQYF
14,TRBV4-3,TRBJ1-2,.,TRBD1,TGCGCCAGCAGCCAGAGACAGGGGGCCCATGGCTACACCTTC,CASSQRQGAHGYTF
13,TRBV18,TRBJ2-7,.,.,TGTGCCAGCTCATTTGGGAACGATCGCGAGCAGTACTTC,CASSFGNDREQYF
14,TRBV28,TRBJ2-2,few,TRBD1,TGTGCCAGCAGTCTAGGACAGGACACCGGGGAGCTGTTTTTT,CASSLGQDTGELFF